The clone carrying this T cell receptor (beta chain) was detected only a few times. What it recognizes is unknown. The sample is drawn from a study of response to subunit inactivated influenza vaccine. The V and J ends lost 3 bases and 3 bases respectively, with 11 bases between them. The germline V gene encodes CDR1 DFQATT and CDR2 SNEGSKA (reference sequence). This CDR3 has 13 residues. The study's findings and limits: Authors suggested few new T cells are recruited by each seasonal influenza vaccination.

TCRdb itself ran the RT-PCR reads through MiXCR, one entry per CDR3 protein. In the table there are roughly 620,000 distinct CDR3 sequences, about 11% of which are singletons. These sequences were also reported in another study, on T cells expressing NK-cell markers. That work adds: UMIs were included in TCR beta cDNA generated by 5'RACE template switching.

The sequencing used PBMCs from blood, collected on the day of vaccination. V is TRBV20-1 and J is TRBJ2-5; D gene uncertain. This receptor was taken from a man in his fifties or sixties who received an inactivated influenza vaccine. The CDR3 DNA reads as TGCAGTGCTAGGGGCCCTGGGGAAGAGACCCAGTACTTC. Translated: CSARGPGEETQYF.